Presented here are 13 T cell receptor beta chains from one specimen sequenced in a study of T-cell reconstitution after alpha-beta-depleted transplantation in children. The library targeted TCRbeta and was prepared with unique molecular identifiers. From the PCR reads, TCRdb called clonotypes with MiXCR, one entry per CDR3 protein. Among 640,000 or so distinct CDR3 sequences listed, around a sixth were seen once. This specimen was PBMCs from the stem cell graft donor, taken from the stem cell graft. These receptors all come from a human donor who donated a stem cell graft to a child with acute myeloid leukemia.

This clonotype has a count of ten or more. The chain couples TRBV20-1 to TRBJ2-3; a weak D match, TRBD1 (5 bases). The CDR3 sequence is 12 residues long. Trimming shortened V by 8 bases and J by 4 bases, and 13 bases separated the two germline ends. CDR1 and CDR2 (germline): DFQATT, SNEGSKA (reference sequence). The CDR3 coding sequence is TGCAGTCAGAACCAGGGTTCAGATACGCAGTATTTT. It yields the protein CSQNQGSDTQYF.

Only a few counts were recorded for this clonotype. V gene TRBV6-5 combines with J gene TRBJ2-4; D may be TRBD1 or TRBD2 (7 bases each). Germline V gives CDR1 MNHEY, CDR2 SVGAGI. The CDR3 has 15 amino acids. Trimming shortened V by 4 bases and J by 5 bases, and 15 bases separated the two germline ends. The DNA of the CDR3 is TGTGCCAGCAGTTTACTACAGGGGAGGGAAAACATTCAGTACTTC. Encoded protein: CASSLLQGRENIQYF.

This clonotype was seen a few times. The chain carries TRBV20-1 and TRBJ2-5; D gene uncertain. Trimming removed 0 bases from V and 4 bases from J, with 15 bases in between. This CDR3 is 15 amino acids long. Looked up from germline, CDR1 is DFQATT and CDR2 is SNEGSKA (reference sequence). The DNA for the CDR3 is TGCAGTGCTAGAGATTACAGAATTGTAGGAGAGACCCAGTACTTC. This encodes CSARDYRIVGETQYF.

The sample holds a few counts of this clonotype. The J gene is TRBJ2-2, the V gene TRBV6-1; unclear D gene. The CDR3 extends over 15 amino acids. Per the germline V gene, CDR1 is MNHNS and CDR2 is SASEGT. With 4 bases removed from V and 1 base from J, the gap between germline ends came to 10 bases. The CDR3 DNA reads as TGTGCCAGCAGTGGGGTCTCCGAGAACACCGGGGAGCTGTTTTTT. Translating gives CASSGVSENTGELFF.

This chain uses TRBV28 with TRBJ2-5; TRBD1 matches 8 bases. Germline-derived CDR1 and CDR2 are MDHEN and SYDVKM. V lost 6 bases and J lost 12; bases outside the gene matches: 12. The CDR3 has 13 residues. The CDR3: CASRIRTGRMEYF. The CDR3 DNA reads TGTGCCAGCAGGATCCGGACAGGGAGGATGGAGTACTTC.

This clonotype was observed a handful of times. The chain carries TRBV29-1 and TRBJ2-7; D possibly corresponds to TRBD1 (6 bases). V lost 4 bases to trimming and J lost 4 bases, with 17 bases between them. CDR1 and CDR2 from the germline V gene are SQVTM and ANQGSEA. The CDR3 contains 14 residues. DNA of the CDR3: TGCAGCGTTGTGGGGGCCCGGTCAGAGTACGAGCAGTACTTC. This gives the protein CSVVGARSEYEQYF.

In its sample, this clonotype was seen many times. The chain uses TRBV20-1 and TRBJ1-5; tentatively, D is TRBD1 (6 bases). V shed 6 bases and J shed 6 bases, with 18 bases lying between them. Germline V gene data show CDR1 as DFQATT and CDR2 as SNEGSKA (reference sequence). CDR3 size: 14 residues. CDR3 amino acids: CSALVGGQAQPQHF. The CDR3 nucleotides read TGCAGTGCGCTCGTAGGGGGTCAGGCTCAGCCCCAGCATTTT.

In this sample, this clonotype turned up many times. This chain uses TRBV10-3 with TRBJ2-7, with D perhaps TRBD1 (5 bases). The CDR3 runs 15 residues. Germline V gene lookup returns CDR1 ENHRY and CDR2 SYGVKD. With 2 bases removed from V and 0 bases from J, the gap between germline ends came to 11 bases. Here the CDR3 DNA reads TGTGCCATCAGTGAGGGACACCAAAGCTCCTACGAGCAGTACTTC. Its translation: CAISEGHQSSYEQYF.

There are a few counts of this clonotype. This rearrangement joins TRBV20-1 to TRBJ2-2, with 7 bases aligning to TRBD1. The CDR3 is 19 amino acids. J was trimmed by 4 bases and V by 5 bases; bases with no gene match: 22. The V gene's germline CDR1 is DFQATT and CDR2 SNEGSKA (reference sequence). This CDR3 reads CSARRTQGWDSPLTGELFF. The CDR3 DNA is TGCAGTGCTCGGCGTACTCAAGGCTGGGACAGTCCACTCACCGGGGAGCTGTTTTTT.

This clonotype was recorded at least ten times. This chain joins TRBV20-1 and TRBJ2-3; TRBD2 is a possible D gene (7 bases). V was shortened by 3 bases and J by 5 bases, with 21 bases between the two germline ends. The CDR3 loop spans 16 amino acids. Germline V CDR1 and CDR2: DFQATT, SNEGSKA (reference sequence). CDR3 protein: CSASEYGGPQGDTQYF. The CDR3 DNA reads TGCAGTGCTAGCGAATACGGGGGGCCTCAAGGAGATACGCAGTATTTT.

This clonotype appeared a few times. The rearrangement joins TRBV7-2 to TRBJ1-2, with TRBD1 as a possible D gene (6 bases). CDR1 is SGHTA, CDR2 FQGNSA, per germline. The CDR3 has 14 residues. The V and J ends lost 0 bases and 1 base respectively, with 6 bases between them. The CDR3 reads CASSLAGHNYGYTF. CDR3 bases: TGTGCCAGCAGCTTAGCGGGACATAACTATGGCTACACCTTC.

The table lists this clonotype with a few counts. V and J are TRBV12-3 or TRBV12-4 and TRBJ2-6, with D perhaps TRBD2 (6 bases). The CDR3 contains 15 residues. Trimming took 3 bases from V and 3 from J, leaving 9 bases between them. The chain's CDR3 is CASSFQGGGANVLTF. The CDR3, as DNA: TGTGCCAGCAGTTTTCAGGGAGGTGGGGCCAACGTCCTGACTTTC.

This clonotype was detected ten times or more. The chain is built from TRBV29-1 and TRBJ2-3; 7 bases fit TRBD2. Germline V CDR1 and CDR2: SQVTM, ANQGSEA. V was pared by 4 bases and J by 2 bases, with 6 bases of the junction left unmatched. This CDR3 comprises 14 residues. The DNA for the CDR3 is TGCAGCGTTGGGGCGGGGGATGTCACAGATACGCAGTATTTT. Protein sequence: CSVGAGDVTDTQYF.